This T cell receptor (beta chain) was profiled in a study of CD8 T cells in Susac syndrome. Negative isolation yielded CD8+ and CD4+ T cells; FACS enriched TEMRA cells. J lost 9 bases, V lost 5 bases, and 10 bases had no gene match. CDR3 length equals 14 residues. The germline gives CDR1 MNHEY, CDR2 SVGAGI. RNA amounts of roughly 0.5 to 1 ug underwent reverse transcription with random hexamers. Across 54 Vbeta and 13 Jbeta, immunoSEQ multiplex PCR amplified TCR beta CDR3. TCRdb independently ran MiXCR on the immunoSEQ multiplex PCR reads; one entry per CDR3 protein. The sample gives around 50,000 distinct CDR3 sequences, over 90% of which show up once; around 0.43% is in the top ten.

The chain combines TRBV6-5 with TRBJ2-1; 7 bases agree with TRBD2. The sequenced material came from CD8+ T cells from PBMCs. This receptor was taken from a human donor in good health. The CDR3 sequence: CASSPGLEDAEQFF. CDR3 nucleotide sequence: TGTGCCAGCAGTCCAGGACTAGAAGATGCTGAGCAGTTCTTC.